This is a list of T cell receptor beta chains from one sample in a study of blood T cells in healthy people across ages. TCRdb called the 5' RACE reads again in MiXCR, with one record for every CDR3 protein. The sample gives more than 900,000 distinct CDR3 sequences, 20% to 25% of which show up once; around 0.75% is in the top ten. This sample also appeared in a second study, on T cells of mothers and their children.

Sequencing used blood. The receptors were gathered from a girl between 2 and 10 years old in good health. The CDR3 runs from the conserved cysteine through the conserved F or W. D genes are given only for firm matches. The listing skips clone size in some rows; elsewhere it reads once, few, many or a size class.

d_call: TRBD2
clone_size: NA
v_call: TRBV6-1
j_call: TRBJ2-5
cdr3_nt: TGTGCCAGCAAAACCGATTCGGGGGGGCAAGAGACCCAGTACTTC
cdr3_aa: CASKTDSGGQETQYF

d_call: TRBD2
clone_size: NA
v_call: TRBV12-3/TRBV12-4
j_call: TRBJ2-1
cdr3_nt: TGTGCCAGCAGGAGTGGACTAGCGGTTAATGAGCAGTTCTTC
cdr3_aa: CASRSGLAVNEQFF

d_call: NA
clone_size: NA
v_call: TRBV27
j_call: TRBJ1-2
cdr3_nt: TGTGCCAGCAGTTTATCGGCCAGTTGGGGCTACACCTTC
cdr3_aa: CASSLSASWGYTF

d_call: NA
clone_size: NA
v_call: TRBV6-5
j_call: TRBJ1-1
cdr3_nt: TGTGCCAGCAGTTACTCCGCCGGGTCGGACACTGAAGCTTTCTTT
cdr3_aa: CASSYSAGSDTEAFF

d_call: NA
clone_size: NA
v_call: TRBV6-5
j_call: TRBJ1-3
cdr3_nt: TGTGCCAGCAGTTTCACAGCTTCTGGAAACACCATATATTTT
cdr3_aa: CASSFTASGNTIYF

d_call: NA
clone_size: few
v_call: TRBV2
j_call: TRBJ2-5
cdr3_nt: TGTGCCAGCAGTGAAGTACGGCGGGGAATCGAGACCCAGTACTTC
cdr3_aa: CASSEVRRGIETQYF

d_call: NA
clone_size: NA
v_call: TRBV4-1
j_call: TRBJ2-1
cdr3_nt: TGCGCCAGCAGCCAAGAAGGACAGCGCGAGCAGTTCTTC
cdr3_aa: CASSQEGQREQFF

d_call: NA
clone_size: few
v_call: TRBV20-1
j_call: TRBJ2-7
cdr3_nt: TGCAGTGCTAGTTTCTTACTAGAAATGGCCTACGAGCAGTACTTC
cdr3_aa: CSASFLLEMAYEQYF

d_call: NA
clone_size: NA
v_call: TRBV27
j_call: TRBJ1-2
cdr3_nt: TGTGCCAGCAGCGACACAAGTCTGTATGGCTACACCTTC
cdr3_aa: CASSDTSLYGYTF

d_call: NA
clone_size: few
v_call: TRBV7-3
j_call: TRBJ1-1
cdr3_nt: TGTGCCAGCAGCTTATATGGGGGCACTGAAGCTTTCTTT
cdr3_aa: CASSLYGGTEAFF

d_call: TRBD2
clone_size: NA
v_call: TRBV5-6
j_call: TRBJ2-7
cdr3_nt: TGTGCCAGCAGCTCGGGCGGGAGAGGCGACGAGCAGTACTTC
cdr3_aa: CASSSGGRGDEQYF

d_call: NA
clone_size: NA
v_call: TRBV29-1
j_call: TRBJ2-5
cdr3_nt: TGCAGCGTTGATCCGGGGAATCAAGAGACCCAGTACTTC
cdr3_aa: CSVDPGNQETQYF

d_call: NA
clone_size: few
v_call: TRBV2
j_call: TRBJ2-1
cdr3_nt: TGTGCCAGCGGGAGCGACTACAATGAGCAGTTCTTC
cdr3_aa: CASGSDYNEQFF

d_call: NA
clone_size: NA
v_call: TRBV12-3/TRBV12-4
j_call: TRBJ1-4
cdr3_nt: TGTGCCAGCAGTTGGGTTCGGGAAAAACTGTTTTTT
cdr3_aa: CASSWVREKLFF

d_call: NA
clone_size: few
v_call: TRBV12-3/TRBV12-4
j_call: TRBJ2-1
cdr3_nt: TGTGCCAGCACTCTCGGGAAGTACAATGAGCAGTTCTTC
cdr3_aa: CASTLGKYNEQFF

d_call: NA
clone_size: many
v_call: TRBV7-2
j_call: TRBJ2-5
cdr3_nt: TGTGCCAGCAGCTTTGACAGGCAAGAGACCCAGTACTTC
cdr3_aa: CASSFDRQETQYF

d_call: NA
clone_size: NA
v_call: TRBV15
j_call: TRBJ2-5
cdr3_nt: TGTGCCACCAGCAGAGATCGGGCAGGGGAAAGAGAGACCCAGTACTTC
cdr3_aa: CATSRDRAGERETQYF

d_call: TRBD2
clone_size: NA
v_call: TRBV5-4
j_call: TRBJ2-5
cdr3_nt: TGTGCCAGCAGCATTGGACTAGCGGGCCCCGGGCAGACCCAGTACTTC
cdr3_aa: CASSIGLAGPGQTQYF

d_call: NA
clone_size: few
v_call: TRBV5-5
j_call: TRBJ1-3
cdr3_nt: TGTGCCAGCAGCCTGTCTACAGCTAACTCTGGAAACACCATATATTTT
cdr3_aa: CASSLSTANSGNTIYF

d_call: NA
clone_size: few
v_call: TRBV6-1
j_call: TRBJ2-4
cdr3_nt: TGTGCCAGCAGTGATAAGGGACAAGGGAAGAACATTCAGTACTTC
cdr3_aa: CASSDKGQGKNIQYF

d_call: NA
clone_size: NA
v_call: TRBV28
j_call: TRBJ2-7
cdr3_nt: TGTGCCAGCACCCCCAGCCTTCCATCGACCTACGAGCAGTACTTC
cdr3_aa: CASTPSLPSTYEQYF

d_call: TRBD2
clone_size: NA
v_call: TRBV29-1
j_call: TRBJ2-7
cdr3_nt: TGCAGCGCTGAAGATCGGGCTAGCGGGAGATACGAGCAGTACTTC
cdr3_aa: CSAEDRASGRYEQYF

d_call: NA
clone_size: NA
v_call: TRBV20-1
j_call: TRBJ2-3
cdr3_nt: TGCAGTGCTTTTATTACAGATACGCAGTATTTT
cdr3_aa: CSAFITDTQYF

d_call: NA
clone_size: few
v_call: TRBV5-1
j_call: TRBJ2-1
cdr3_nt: TGCGCCAGCAGAGTGGTTTCGCGACAGGTAAATGAGCAGTTCTTC
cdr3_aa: CASRVVSRQVNEQFF

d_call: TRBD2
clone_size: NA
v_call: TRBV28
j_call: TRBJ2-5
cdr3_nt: TGTGCCAGCAGACATGATCCGGGACTAGCGGTCCTCTTCCAAGAGACCCAGTACTTC
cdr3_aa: CASRHDPGLAVLFQETQYF

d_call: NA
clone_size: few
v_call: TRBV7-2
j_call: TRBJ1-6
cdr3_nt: TGTGCCAGCAGCTTCCCCATCGGGGACACAAGCTCCTATAATTCACCCCTCCACTTT
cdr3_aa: CASSFPIGDTSSYNSPLHF

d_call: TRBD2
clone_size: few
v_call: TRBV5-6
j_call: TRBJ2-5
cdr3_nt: TGTGCCAGCAGCTCCTATGGACTAGCTCGAGAGACCCAGTACTTC
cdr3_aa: CASSSYGLARETQYF

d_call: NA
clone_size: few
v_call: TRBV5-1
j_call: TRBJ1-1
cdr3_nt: TGCGCCAGCAGCTTGGGTTCGGGACGGGGGGCGAGGAACACTGAAGCTTTCTTT
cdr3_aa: CASSLGSGRGARNTEAFF

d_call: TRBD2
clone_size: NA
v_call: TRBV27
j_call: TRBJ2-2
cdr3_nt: TGTGCCAGCAGTTTATTCCGGACTAGCGGGAGGAGGACCGGGGAGCTGTTTTTT
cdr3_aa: CASSLFRTSGRRTGELFF